The 27 T cell receptor beta chains below all came from one sample that was sequenced in a study of OX40 agonist ivuxolimab in advanced cancers. Using immunoSEQ multiplex PCR, the repertoire was profiled, and TCRdb retains in-frame clones only, with some absent. The table lists about 48,000 clones, around 83% of them singletons. Sequenced here: CD4+ or CD8+ T cells sorted from blood, sampled in a trial of the OX40 agonist ivuxolimab. Receptors were obtained from an adult with an advanced solid tumor such as melanoma, head and neck, liver or kidney cancer.

J is TRBJ1-6 and V is TRBV25-1; D might be TRBD1 (6 bases). The CDR3 totals 14 residues. Between the trimmed V and J ends, which lost 4 bases and 10 bases, there was a span of 14 bases. Germline assignment: CDR1 MGHDK and CDR2 SYGVNS. In DNA, the CDR3 is TGTGCCAGCAGTGGCCCGACAGGTTTATCACCCCTCCACTTT. It is translated as CASSGPTGLSPLHF.

This clone was recorded only once. CDR3 nucleotides: TGTGCCAGCAGTGAAATCCGGCTAGCTTTCTTT. The encoded protein is CASSEIRLAFF. V is TRBV6-1 and J is TRBJ1-1; D is ambiguous. V shed 2 bases and J shed 10 bases, with 8 bases lying between them. The CDR3 loop spans 11 amino acids. CDR1 and CDR2 from the germline V gene are MNHNS and SASEGT.

In its sample, this clone was seen a few times. The CDR3 coding sequence is TGTGCCAGCAGTGAACGCAGGGCGGATTCACCCCTCCACTTT. Residues: CASSERRADSPLHF. The genes are TRBV6-1 and TRBJ1-6; a weak D match, TRBD1 (5 bases). The CDR3 covers 14 residues. The V end was cut by 2 bases, the J end by 8 bases, with 10 bases between. The germline V gene has CDR1 MNHNS and CDR2 SASEGT.

This chain uses TRBV9 with TRBJ2-3; D is possibly TRBD1 (6 bases). This CDR3 is built from 15 residues. Trimming left V 3 bases short and J 3 bases short, with 14 bases between. CDR1 is SGDLS, CDR2 YYNGEE, per germline. The CDR3 bases are TGTGCCAGCAGCGATCAGGGGTTACGGACAGATACGCAGTATTTT. This gives the protein CASSDQGLRTDTQYF.

This chain uses TRBV10-3 with TRBJ2-1; 10 nucleotides agree with TRBD1. CDR1 is ENHRY, CDR2 SYGVKD, per germline. The V gene end was trimmed by 4 bases and the J gene end by 7 bases; junction bases not matched to a gene: 7. This CDR3 contains 15 residues. The CDR3 region is CAISGRQGALNEQFF. CDR3 DNA: TGTGCCATCAGTGGGAGACAGGGGGCGCTTAATGAGCAGTTCTTC.

There are a few counts of this clone. This chain links TRBV6-6 with TRBJ1-1, with no clear D. This CDR3 contains 13 residues. V shed 7 bases and J shed 5 bases, with 14 bases lying between them. Looked up from germline, CDR1 is MNHNY and CDR2 is SVGAGI (reference sequence). The CDR3 nucleotides are TGTGCCAGCACTCCCAGCGGCGATACTGAAGCTTTCTTT. Amino acids: CASTPSGDTEAFF.

The chain carries TRBV19 and TRBJ1-1; unclear D gene. Germline V gives CDR1 LNHDA, CDR2 SQIVND (reference sequence). The CDR3 has 13 residues. V shed 6 bases and J shed 1 base, with 9 bases lying between them. The CDR3, as DNA: TGTGCCAGTAGCCGTATATGGAACACTGAAGCTTTCTTT. It translates to CASSRIWNTEAFF. Supplemented by reference TRBV19 and TRBJ1-1, the full variable domain reads DGGITQSPKYLFRKEGQNVTLSCEQNLNHDAMYWYRQDPGQGLRLIYYSQIVNDFQKGDIAEGYSVSREKKESFPLTVTSAQKNPTAFYLCASSRIWNTEAFFGQGTRLTVV.

The chain recombines TRBV6-5 with TRBJ1-2, with 8 nucleotides matching TRBD1. V was pared by 6 bases and J by 4 bases, with 7 bases of the junction left unmatched. The CDR3 extends over 14 amino acids. The germline gives CDR1 MNHEY, CDR2 SVGAGI. The CDR3 DNA reads TGTGCCAGCAGAACTACAGGGGGTGGCTATGGCTACACCTTC. It codes for CASRTTGGGYGYTF.

The gene calls are TRBV6-4 and TRBJ1-2, with D possibly matching TRBD1 (5 bases). Trimming removed 0 bases at V and 8 bases at J, with 13 bases between. The CDR3 has 14 amino acids. In germline, CDR1 is MRHNA, CDR2 SNTAGT. The CDR3 loop is CASSDSMGEKGYTF. For the CDR3, the DNA is TGTGCCAGCAGTGACTCGATGGGGGAAAAAGGCTACACCTTC.

V gene TRBV6-5 combines with J gene TRBJ1-3, with 7 bases fitting TRBD1. The germline gives CDR1 MNHEY, CDR2 SVGAGI. The CDR3 covers 15 residues. Trimming cost V 2 bases and J 6 bases; bases outside gene matches: 7. CDR3 in DNA: TGTGCCAGCAGTTACGGAGCAGGGGGACAAAACACCATATATTTT. It codes for CASSYGAGGQNTIYF.

This clone was counted a few times. This chain's CDR3 is CASSESQVTTEAFF. Written as DNA, the CDR3 is TGTGCCAGCAGTGAAAGCCAGGTCACCACTGAAGCTTTCTTT. The chain recombines TRBV2 with TRBJ1-1; D gene ambiguous. The CDR3 spans 14 residues. Trimming pared 2 bases from V and 4 bases from J, leaving 11 bases between. Germline CDR1 is SNHLY and CDR2 is FYNNEI. Drawing the rest from reference TRBV2 and TRBJ1-1, the complete variable domain is EPEVTQTPSHQVTQMGQEVILRCVPISNHLYFYWYRQILGQKVEFLVSFYNNEISEKSEIFDDQFSVERPDGSNFTLKIRSTKLEDSAMYFCASSESQVTTEAFFGQGTRLTVV.

The V and J genes are TRBV2 and TRBJ1-2; 9 bases map to TRBD1. V shed 7 bases and J 6 bases; nucleotides not matched to a gene: 9. This CDR3 has 14 residues. Germline V gene data show CDR1 as SNHLY and CDR2 as FYNNEI. This CDR3 reads CASNRDREIDGYTF. The CDR3 DNA follows: TGTGCCAGCAACCGGGACAGGGAGATCGATGGCTACACCTTC.

The V call is TRBV11-2, the J call TRBJ2-2, with D possibly TRBD1 on 5 matching bases. The CDR3 loop spans 15 amino acids. V lost 3 bases and J 0 bases, leaving 8 bases between the germline ends. CDR1 and CDR2 from the germline V gene are SGHAT and FQNNGV. The CDR3: CASSFRGSNTGELFF. The CDR3 DNA follows: TGTGCCAGCAGCTTTAGGGGCTCGAACACCGGGGAGCTGTTTTTT.

The V and J genes are TRBV6-1 and TRBJ2-1, with 7 bases aligning to TRBD2. This CDR3 is built from 15 residues. In germline, CDR1 is MNHNS, CDR2 SASEGT. J lost 12 bases, V lost 4 bases, and 15 bases had no gene match. CDR3 loop: CASSGDNLAVGGQFF. The DNA of the CDR3 is TGTGCCAGCAGTGGAGATAACCTAGCGGTCGGGGGGCAGTTCTTC.

V is TRBV11-3 and J is TRBJ2-3; D could derive from TRBD1 or TRBD2 (5 bases each). CDR1 is SGHNT and CDR2 is YENEEA in the germline V gene. This CDR3 region has 14 residues. Trimming took 3 bases from V and 6 from J, leaving 13 bases between them. The CDR3 region is CASSLGDPGDTQYF. CDR3 DNA: TGTGCCAGCAGCTTGGGGGACCCCGGGGATACGCAGTATTTT.

This clone occurred a few times. This chain links TRBV6-1 with TRBJ1-1; no firm D call. CDR3 size: 13 residues. The V gene lost 4 bases and the J gene lost 3 bases, with 9 bases spanning the gap. CDR1 is MNHNS, CDR2 SASEGT, per germline. CDR3 loop: CASSVPPHTEAFF. The DNA for the CDR3 is TGTGCCAGCAGTGTACCACCTCACACTGAAGCTTTCTTT.

The rearrangement links TRBV30 to TRBJ1-1; D uncertain. The CDR3 contains 11 residues. Per the germline V gene, CDR1 is GTSNPN and CDR2 is SVGIG (reference sequence). The V and J ends lost 0 bases and 10 bases respectively, with 9 bases between them. The CDR3 DNA reads as TGTGCCTGGAGTGTTAATGCTGCAGCTTTCTTT. It yields the protein CAWSVNAAAFF.

This clone showed up just once. The chain combines TRBV29-1 with TRBJ1-1, with TRBD1 as a possible D gene (5 bases). V dropped 4 bases and J dropped 5 bases, with 14 bases sitting between them. From germline, CDR1 is SQVTM and CDR2 ANQGSEA. The CDR3 is made up of 13 amino acids. CDR3 amino acids: CSVVRGPGTEAFF. CDR3 nucleotide sequence: TGCAGCGTTGTTAGGGGCCCGGGGACTGAAGCTTTCTTT.

The chain couples TRBV5-1 to TRBJ1-4, with D maybe TRBD1 (5 bases). There are 16 residues in the CDR3. The germline V gene encodes CDR1 SGHRS and CDR2 YFSETQ. Trimming took 6 bases from V and 0 from J, leaving 15 bases between them. CDR3 sequence (DNA): TGCGCCAGCACCCGGGGGGGTGCACCAACTAATGAAAAACTGTTTTTT. This codes for CASTRGGAPTNEKLFF.

The V call is TRBV5-6, the J call TRBJ2-3; D not certain. Trimming shortened V by 5 bases and J by 1 base, and 14 bases separated the two germline ends. This CDR3 contains 15 residues. Germline V lookup: CDR1 SGHDT, CDR2 YYEEEE. CDR3 amino acids: CASSLRPAGTDTQYF. For the CDR3, the DNA is TGTGCCAGCAGTCTGAGGCCGGCCGGCACAGATACGCAGTATTTT.

This sequence joins TRBV13 and TRBJ1-2, with a tentative D call TRBD1 (6 bases). The CDR3 has 15 amino acids. The germline V gene encodes CDR1 PRHDT and CDR2 FYEKMQ (reference sequence). Trimming stripped 2 bases from V and 2 bases from J, with 12 bases between. DNA for the CDR3: TGTGCCAGCAGCTTATTCGGCCAGGGGAACTATGGCTACACCTTC. Translating gives CASSLFGQGNYGYTF.

The chain uses TRBV5-6 and TRBJ2-6; a possible D gene is TRBD1 (6 bases). V lost 4 bases, J lost 2 bases, and 10 bases lay in between. The CDR3 is 15 residues long. Germline assignment: CDR1 SGHDT and CDR2 YYEEEE. The CDR3: CASSVTGTGANVLTF. The CDR3 bases are TGTGCCAGCAGCGTTACAGGGACTGGGGCCAACGTCCTGACTTTC.

The chain uses TRBV7-6 and TRBJ2-5; 8 positions match TRBD1. CDR3 length: 14 residues. CDR1 is SGHVS and CDR2 is FNYEAQ in the germline V gene. V gave up 4 bases and J gave up 4 bases; unmatched junction bases: 5. This CDR3 reads CASSSRQGSETQYF. CDR3 sequence (DNA): TGTGCCAGCAGCTCGAGACAGGGGTCAGAGACCCAGTACTTC.

The chain uses TRBV30 and TRBJ2-2, with TRBD1 matching over 9 bases. The CDR3 consists of 16 residues. Per germline, CDR1 GTSNPN and CDR2 SVGIG (reference sequence). V lost 2 bases, J lost 5 bases, and 9 bases stayed unmatched. The CDR3 loop reads CAWSISGTGFTGELFF. The DNA of the CDR3 is TGTGCCTGGAGTATCTCCGGGACAGGGTTTACCGGGGAGCTGTTTTTT. The full variable domain, in which reference TRBV30 and TRBJ2-2 provide the parts outside the CDR3, is SQTIHQWPATLVQPVGSPLSLECTVEGTSNPNLYWYRQAAGRGLQLLFYSVGIGQISSEVPQNLSASRPQDRQFILSSKKLLLSDSGFYLCAWSISGTGFTGELFFGEGSRLTVL.

V gene TRBV2 combines with J gene TRBJ1-5, with TRBD1 as a possible D gene (6 bases). Germline CDR1 SNHLY, CDR2 FYNNEI. This CDR3 is 14 amino acids long. V was shortened by 8 bases and J by 7 bases, with 18 bases between the two germline ends. The CDR3 nucleotides read TGTGCCAGCCATGTCGGGGGCGGCGGACAGCCCCAGCATTTT. Protein sequence: CASHVGGGGQPQHF.

The V and J genes are TRBV30 and TRBJ2-5; 8 bases map to TRBD2. V trimming: 5 bases; J trimming: 5 bases; junction bases outside the gene matches: 1. Germline V gene sequence: CDR1 GTSNPN, CDR2 SVGIG (reference sequence). The CDR3 is 11 residues long. The DNA for the CDR3 is TGTGCCTGGGGCGGGGGGGAGACCCAGTACTTC. It translates to CAWGGGETQYF.

This rearrangement joins TRBV5-4 to TRBJ1-2, with TRBD1 identical over 8 bases. J lost 4 bases, V lost 2 bases, and 10 bases had no gene match. Germline values: CDR1 SGHNT, CDR2 YYREEE (reference sequence). CDR3 length: 16 residues. CDR3 region: CASSFLQITGGYGYTF. CDR3 nucleotides: TGTGCCAGCAGCTTCCTTCAGATAACAGGGGGCTATGGCTACACCTTC. Drawing the rest from reference TRBV5-4 and TRBJ1-2, the complete variable domain is ETGVTQSPTHLIKTRGQQVTLRCSSQSGHNTVSWYQQALGQGPQFIFQYYREEENGRGNFPPRFSGLQFPNYSSELNVNALELDDSALYLCASSFLQITGGYGYTFGSGTRLTVV.